One and the same sample provided the 11 T cell receptor beta chains below, sequenced in a study of CD8 T cells in ankylosing spondylitis. TCRdb used MiXCR to reprocess the 5' RACE reads, holding one entry per CDR3 protein. The table lists 300,000 to 350,000 distinct CDR3 sequences, less than 25% of them singletons. Sequenced input: blood, either unsorted or a sorted T cell fraction (not recorded which). The receptor source for this set is a female donor with ankylosing spondylitis or in good health (not recorded which).

This clonotype was seen ten or more times. V and J are TRBV20-1 and TRBJ2-3; unclear D gene. CDR1 and CDR2 from the germline V gene are DFQATT and SNEGSKA (reference sequence). Between the trimmed V and J ends, which lost 6 bases and 2 bases, there was a span of 9 bases. The CDR3 sequence is 12 residues long. The CDR3 is CSAALSTDTQYF. The CDR3 DNA sequence: TGCAGTGCCGCCCTTTCCACAGATACGCAGTATTTT.

This rearrangement joins TRBV20-1 to TRBJ2-7; TRBD1 is a possible D gene (6 bases). Trimming took 1 base from V and 2 from J, leaving 21 bases between them. Germline CDR1 reads DFQATT; CDR2 reads SNEGSKA (reference sequence). This CDR3 contains 17 residues. In DNA, the CDR3 is TGCAGTGCTAGAGCCGCAAGGAGGACAGTCGTTACCTACGAGCAGTACTTC. This sequence encodes CSARAARRTVVTYEQYF.

The chain is built from TRBV20-1 and TRBJ2-1, with 11 nucleotides matching TRBD2. Per germline, CDR1 DFQATT and CDR2 SNEGSKA (reference sequence). The V gene end was trimmed by 8 bases and the J gene end by 1 base; junction bases not matched to a gene: 13. This CDR3 region has 17 residues. The CDR3 DNA reads as TGCAGTCCAATTAGCGGGAGGGCCCTCGGGTCCTACAATGAGCAGTTCTTC. Translating it yields CSPISGRALGSYNEQFF.

This chain connects TRBV30 to TRBJ2-1; 8 bases align to TRBD1. Germline CDR1 GTSNPN, CDR2 SVGIG (reference sequence). The CDR3 length is 15 residues. The V gene end was trimmed by 5 bases and the J gene end by 1 base; junction bases not matched to a gene: 7. In nucleotides, the CDR3 is TGTGCCTGGGATCGGACAGGGAGGTCCTACAATGAGCAGTTCTTC. Translation gives CAWDRTGRSYNEQFF. The full variable domain, in which reference TRBV30 and TRBJ2-1 provide the parts outside the CDR3, is SQTIHQWPATLVQPVGSPLSLECTVEGTSNPNLYWYRQAAGRGLQLLFYSVGIGQISSEVPQNLSASRPQDRQFILSSKKLLLSDSGFYLCAWDRTGRSYNEQFFGPGTRLTVL.

V and J are TRBV20-1 and TRBJ2-2, with a weak D call TRBD2 (5 bases). The V end lost 3 bases, the J end lost 6 bases, and 20 bases lay between the germline ends. This CDR3 is 16 amino acids long. Germline assignment: CDR1 DFQATT and CDR2 SNEGSKA (reference sequence). The CDR3 loop is CSARLIPGGLAGELFF. As DNA, the CDR3 is TGCAGTGCTAGGTTGATCCCTGGAGGATTGGCCGGGGAGCTGTTTTTT.

V usage is TRBV7-8 and J usage is TRBJ1-1, with D possibly TRBD1 on 6 matching bases. Trimming stripped 4 bases from V and 0 bases from J, with 21 bases between. CDR3 length: 18 residues. Germline loops: CDR1 SGHVS, CDR2 FQNEAQ. DNA of the CDR3: TGTGCCAGCAGCTCCGGACAGACCAGGGTTCCGATGAACACTGAAGCTTTCTTT. It specifies CASSSGQTRVPMNTEAFF.

This clonotype was seen at least ten times. This rearrangement joins TRBV12-3 or TRBV12-4 to TRBJ2-3; D gene ambiguous. The CDR3 contains 13 residues. V lost 3 bases and J 1 base, leaving 5 bases between the germline ends. In DNA form, the CDR3 reads TGTGCCAGCAGTTTCCTTCGCACAGATACGCAGTATTTT. Translation gives CASSFLRTDTQYF.

This clonotype was seen more than once but under ten times. The chain employs TRBV15 and TRBJ2-1; D gene ambiguous. Germline V gene data show CDR1 as LNHNV and CDR2 as YYDKDF (reference sequence). This CDR3 region has 14 residues. V lost 1 base to trimming and J lost 6 bases, with 10 bases between them. The CDR3 DNA is TGTGCCACCAGCAGAGGTAGACGTAGCAATGAGCAGTTCTTC. The encoded protein is CATSRGRRSNEQFF. Based on the CDR3 plus reference TRBV15 and TRBJ2-1, the full variable domain is DAMVIQNPRYQVTQFGKPVTLSCSQTLNHNVMYWYQQKSSQAPKLLFHYYDKDFNNEADTPDNFQSRRPNTSFCFLDIRSPGLGDTAMYLCATSRGRRSNEQFFGPGTRLTVL.

The chain employs TRBV12-3 or TRBV12-4 and TRBJ2-7; no clear D. Trimming took off 0 bases at V and 3 bases at J, with 9 bases between the two ends. The CDR3 sequence is 14 residues long. The CDR3 loop is CASSLAPGRYEQYF. The CDR3 DNA follows: TGTGCCAGCAGTTTAGCGCCAGGCCGCTACGAGCAGTACTTC.

A remark on this clonotype: Given the absence of the conserved phenylalanine or tryptophan at the CDR3 end, a read error is likely. The chain couples TRBV7-6 to TRBJ2-1, with a weak D call TRBD1 (6 bases). V gave up 4 bases and J gave up 10 bases, with 11 bases separating them. CDR3 size: 12 residues. Per germline, CDR1 SGHVS and CDR2 FNYEAQ. The CDR3 sequence: CASSSYRVEQFL. The CDR3 DNA follows: TGTGCCAGCAGCTCATACAGGGTCGAGCAGTTCTTA.

The chain has TRBV4-3 and TRBJ2-6; D may match TRBD1 or TRBD2 (5 bases each). The CDR3 consists of 18 residues. Germline V gives CDR1 LGHNA, CDR2 YSLEER. Trimming took off 0 bases at V and 0 bases at J, with 12 bases between the two ends. In DNA, the CDR3 is TGCGCCAGCAGCCAAGACGCCAGGGACCCCTCTGGGGCCAACGTCCTGACTTTC. This sequence encodes CASSQDARDPSGANVLTF.